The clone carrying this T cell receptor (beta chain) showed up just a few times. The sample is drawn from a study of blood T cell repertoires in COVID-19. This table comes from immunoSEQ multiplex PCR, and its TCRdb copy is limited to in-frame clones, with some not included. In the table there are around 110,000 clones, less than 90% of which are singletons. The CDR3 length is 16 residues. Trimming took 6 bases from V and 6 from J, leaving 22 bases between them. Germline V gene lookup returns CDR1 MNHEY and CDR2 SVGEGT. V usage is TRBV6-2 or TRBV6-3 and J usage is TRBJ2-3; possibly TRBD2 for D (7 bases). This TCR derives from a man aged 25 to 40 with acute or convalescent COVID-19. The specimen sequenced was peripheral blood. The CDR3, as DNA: TGTGCCAGCAGCGCTCGACCTAGGGGGGGCCTGGATACGCAGTATTTT. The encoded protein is CASSARPRGGLDTQYF.